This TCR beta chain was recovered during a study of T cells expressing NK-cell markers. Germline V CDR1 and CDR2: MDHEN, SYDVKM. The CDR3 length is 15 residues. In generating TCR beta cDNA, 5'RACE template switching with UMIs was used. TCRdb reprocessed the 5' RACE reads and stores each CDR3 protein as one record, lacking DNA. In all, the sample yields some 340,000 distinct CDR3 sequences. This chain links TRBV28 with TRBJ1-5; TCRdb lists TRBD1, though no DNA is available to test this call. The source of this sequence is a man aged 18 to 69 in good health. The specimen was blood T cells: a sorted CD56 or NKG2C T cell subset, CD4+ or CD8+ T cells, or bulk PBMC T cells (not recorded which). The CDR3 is CASRKGQGANQPQHF.